What follows are 18 T cell receptor beta chains derived from one specimen sequenced in a study of blood T cell repertoires in COVID-19. Assay used: immunoSEQ multiplex PCR; TCRdb lists only in-frame clones, some missing. The table records around 90,000 clones, more than 80% of them present only once. The sequencing input was peripheral blood. The receptors stem from a human donor in a cohort sampled during active COVID-19.

J is TRBJ1-1 and V is TRBV28, with 8 positions matching TRBD1. Germline V gene sequence: CDR1 MDHEN, CDR2 SYDVKM. This CDR3 region has 13 residues. V gave up 6 bases and J gave up 1 base; unmatched junction bases: 1. In DNA form, the CDR3 reads TGTGCCAGCAGAGGACAGGGGAACACTGAAGCTTTCTTT. Translation gives CASRGQGNTEAFF.

This clone was observed once. J is TRBJ1-5 and V is TRBV6-4; D is unresolved. Per the germline V gene, CDR1 is MRHNA and CDR2 is SNTAGT. V was cut by 0 bases and J by 3 bases, with 12 bases left in between. There are 16 residues in the CDR3. The CDR3 sequence is CASSDSNSPANQPQHF. The CDR3 DNA is TGTGCCAGCAGTGACTCGAATAGCCCCGCCAATCAGCCCCAGCATTTT.

The chain carries TRBV5-1 and TRBJ2-7, with D possibly being TRBD2 (6 bases). CDR3 length equals 15 residues. V gave up 1 base and J gave up 6 bases, with 17 bases separating them. Germline V gene data show CDR1 as SGHRS and CDR2 as YFSETQ. In DNA, the CDR3 is TGCGCCAGCAGCTTGACGATCCGGGGGAGTGGCGAGCAGTACTTC. Translated: CASSLTIRGSGEQYF.

The chain is built from TRBV5-4 and TRBJ1-3; D gene unclear. The CDR3 is 15 amino acids. CDR1 and CDR2 (germline): SGHNT, YYREEE (reference sequence). V lost 0 bases, J lost 0 bases, and 7 bases lay in between. CDR3 DNA: TGTGCCAGCAGCTTGGGAGGCCTCTCTGGAAACACCATATATTTT. It yields the protein CASSLGGLSGNTIYF.

The CDR3 region has the DNA TGTGCCAGCAGATCGACAGGGTTCTCCTACAATGAGCAGTTCTTC. Residues: CASRSTGFSYNEQFF. V is TRBV27 and J is TRBJ2-1, with 7 bases fitting TRBD1. The trim removed 6 bases at V and 0 bases at J, leaving 5 bases unmatched. Germline lookup yields CDR1 MNHEY and CDR2 SMNVEV (reference sequence). This CDR3 is built from 15 residues.

The chain has TRBV6-4 and TRBJ2-3, with TRBD1 identical over 7 bases. The CDR3 covers 14 residues. The ends lost 5 bases at V and 3 bases at J; junction bases unmatched: 5. Germline-derived CDR1 and CDR2 are MRHNA and SNTAGT. In DNA, the CDR3 is TGTGCCAGCAGTTTGACAGGGCTGACAGATACGCAGTATTTT. Protein sequence: CASSLTGLTDTQYF.

The V gene is TRBV18, the J gene TRBJ2-7; 9 nucleotides match TRBD1. The length of the CDR3 is 14 residues. The V gene end was trimmed by 6 bases and the J gene end by 5 bases; junction bases not matched to a gene: 8. The germline gives CDR1 KGHSH, CDR2 LQKENI. CDR3 sequence (DNA): TGTGCCAGCTCCCCCAGGACAGGGGAACACGAGCAGTACTTC. Protein sequence: CASSPRTGEHEQYF.

V usage is TRBV30 and J usage is TRBJ2-1; unclear D gene. The CDR3 has 13 amino acids. V lost 0 bases and J lost 5, with 8 bases in between. Germline V gene sequence: CDR1 GTSNPN, CDR2 SVGIG (reference sequence). CDR3 bases: TGTGCCTGGAGTGTGGGCAGACACAATGAGCAGTTCTTC. Translating gives CAWSVGRHNEQFF.

The rearrangement joins TRBV29-1 to TRBJ2-1, with D perhaps matching TRBD1 (6 bases). Germline V gene lookup returns CDR1 SQVTM and CDR2 ANQGSEA. V lost 3 bases and J lost 10, with 16 bases in between. This CDR3 has 13 residues. The CDR3 sequence: CSVDRQGKGEQFF. The CDR3 DNA follows: TGCAGCGTTGATAGGCAGGGGAAAGGCGAGCAGTTCTTC.

The chain links TRBV7-2 to TRBJ2-5; TRBD2 aligns across 13 bases. Germline V gene lookup returns CDR1 SGHTA and CDR2 FQGNSA. The CDR3 covers 16 residues. The V gene end was trimmed by 3 bases and the J gene end by 5 bases; junction bases not matched to a gene: 6. The CDR3 DNA sequence: TGTGCCAGCAGCTTGGAGGGACTAGCGGGGTGGGAGACCCAGTACTTC. Translation gives CASSLEGLAGWETQYF. The full variable domain, with the rest looked up from reference TRBV7-2 and TRBJ2-5, is GAGVSQSPSNKVTEKGKDVELRCDPISGHTALYWYRQSLGQGLEFLIYFQGNSAPDKSGLPSDRFSAERTGGSVSTLTIQRTQQEDSAVYLCASSLEGLAGWETQYFGPGTRLLVL.

The rearrangement joins TRBV5-1 to TRBJ2-5; D is unclear. Germline assignment: CDR1 SGHRS and CDR2 YFSETQ. CDR3 length equals 15 residues. Trimming cost V 3 bases and J 0 bases, with 12 bases left between them. The CDR3, as DNA: TGCGCCAGCAGCTCCTATTCCGACTACCAAGAGACCCAGTACTTC. Protein: CASSSYSDYQETQYF.

In its sample, this clone was seen many times. The missing conserved phenylalanine or tryptophan at the end of this CDR3 makes a read error likely. It is unclear where the CDR3 begins or ends on the DNA, so no DNA is shown, and the CDR3 is as TCRdb lists it. The chain employs TRBV10-1 and TRBJ2-7; whether TRBD1, the table's D call, matches the DNA was not checked. The CDR3 is 12 residues long, counting both termini. Germline V gives CDR1 WNHNN, CDR2 SYGVQD (reference sequence). The CDR3 region is CASKDSSYEQYL.

This chain links TRBV7-3 with TRBJ1-3; D is possibly TRBD1 (6 bases). The V end was cut by 2 bases, the J end by 3 bases, with 8 bases between. Germline-derived CDR1 and CDR2 are SGHTA and FQGTGA. CDR3 length equals 14 residues. This CDR3 reads CASSLAQGGNTIYF. The CDR3 DNA is TGTGCCAGCAGCTTAGCACAGGGTGGAAACACCATATATTTT.

The rearrangement links TRBV27 to TRBJ2-2; no clear D. V lost 4 bases to trimming and J lost 4 bases, with 7 bases between them. The CDR3 is 13 amino acids. Germline values: CDR1 MNHEY, CDR2 SMNVEV (reference sequence). CDR3 nucleotide sequence: TGTGCCAGCAGTTGGCAGATCACCGGGGAGCTGTTTTTT. Protein sequence: CASSWQITGELFF.

The chain links TRBV28 to TRBJ1-2; perhaps TRBD1 as D (6 bases). V lost 11 bases and J lost 7, with 17 bases in between. The CDR3 is 12 amino acids. In germline, CDR1 is MDHEN, CDR2 SYDVKM. The CDR3 nucleotides read TGTGCCGACTTTGATGCAGGGGTTGGCTACACCTTC. It codes for CADFDAGVGYTF.

This clone was seen more than once but under ten times. In nucleotides, the CDR3 is TGTGCCAGCAGCCAAGATCTTGGCGCCCCAGGAAGCAATCAGCCCCAGCATTTT. Translated: CASSQDLGAPGSNQPQHF. The V and J genes are TRBV4-2 and TRBJ1-5; D call uncertain. CDR1 is LGHNA, CDR2 YNFKEQ, per germline. The CDR3 covers 18 residues. The V end lost 0 bases, the J end lost 1 base, and 16 bases lay between the germline ends.

The chain links TRBV24-1 to TRBJ1-2; TRBD1 is a possible D gene (5 bases). The germline V gene has CDR1 KGHDR and CDR2 SFDVKD. The CDR3 totals 15 residues. V was clipped by 4 bases and J by 13 bases, with 24 bases between them. The DNA of the CDR3 is TGTGCCACCAGTGACCCCCCCCCGGGGGAACCCGCTCTCACCTTC. Its protein product is CATSDPPPGEPALTF.

This clone was counted only a few times. This chain joins TRBV20-1 and TRBJ2-1; perhaps TRBD1 as D (5 bases). The ends were cut back, 6 bases at V and 5 bases at J, with 14 bases in the middle. Germline-derived CDR1 and CDR2 are DFQATT and SNEGSKA (reference sequence). The CDR3 is 13 amino acids. CDR3 amino acids: CSASRLGDNEQFF. The CDR3 DNA reads TGCAGTGCCAGTAGGCTAGGGGACAATGAGCAGTTCTTC.